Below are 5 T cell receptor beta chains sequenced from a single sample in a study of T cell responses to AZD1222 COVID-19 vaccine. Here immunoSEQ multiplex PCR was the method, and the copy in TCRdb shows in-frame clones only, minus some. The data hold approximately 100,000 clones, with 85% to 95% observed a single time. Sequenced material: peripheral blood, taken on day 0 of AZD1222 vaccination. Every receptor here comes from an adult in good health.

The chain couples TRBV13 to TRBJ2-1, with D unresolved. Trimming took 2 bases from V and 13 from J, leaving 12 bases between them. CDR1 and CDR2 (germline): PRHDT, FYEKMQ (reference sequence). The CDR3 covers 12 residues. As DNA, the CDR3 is TGTGCCAGCAGCTTATTATCCGATCCCCAGTTCTTC. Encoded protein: CASSLLSDPQFF.

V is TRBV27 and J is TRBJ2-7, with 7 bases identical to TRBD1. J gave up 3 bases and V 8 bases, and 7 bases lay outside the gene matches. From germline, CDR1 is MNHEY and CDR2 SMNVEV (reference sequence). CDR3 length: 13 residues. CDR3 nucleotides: TGTGCCAGCTCCGGGACAGAGATCTACGAGCAGTACTTC. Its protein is CASSGTEIYEQYF.

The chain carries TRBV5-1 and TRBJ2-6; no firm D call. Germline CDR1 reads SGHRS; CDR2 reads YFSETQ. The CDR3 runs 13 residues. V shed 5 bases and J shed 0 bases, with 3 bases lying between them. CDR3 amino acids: CASRRSGANVLTF. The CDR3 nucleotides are TGCGCCAGCAGACGCTCTGGGGCCAACGTCCTGACTTTC.

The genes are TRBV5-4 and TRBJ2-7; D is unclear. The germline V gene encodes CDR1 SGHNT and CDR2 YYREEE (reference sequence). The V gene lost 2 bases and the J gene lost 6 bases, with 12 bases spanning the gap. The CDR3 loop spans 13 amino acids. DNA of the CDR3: TGTGCCAGCAGCTTACGCCCCGGCTCCGAGCAGTACTTC. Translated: CASSLRPGSEQYF. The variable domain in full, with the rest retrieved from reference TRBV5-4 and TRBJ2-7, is ETGVTQSPTHLIKTRGQQVTLRCSSQSGHNTVSWYQQALGQGPQFIFQYYREEENGRGNFPPRFSGLQFPNYSSELNVNALELDDSALYLCASSLRPGSEQYFGPGTRLTVT.

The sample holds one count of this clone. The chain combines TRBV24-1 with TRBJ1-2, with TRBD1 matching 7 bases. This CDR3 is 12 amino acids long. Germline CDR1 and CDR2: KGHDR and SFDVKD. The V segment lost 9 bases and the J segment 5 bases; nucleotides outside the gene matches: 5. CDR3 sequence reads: CATGDSFYGYTF. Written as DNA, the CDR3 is TGTGCCACCGGGGACAGTTTTTATGGCTACACCTTC.